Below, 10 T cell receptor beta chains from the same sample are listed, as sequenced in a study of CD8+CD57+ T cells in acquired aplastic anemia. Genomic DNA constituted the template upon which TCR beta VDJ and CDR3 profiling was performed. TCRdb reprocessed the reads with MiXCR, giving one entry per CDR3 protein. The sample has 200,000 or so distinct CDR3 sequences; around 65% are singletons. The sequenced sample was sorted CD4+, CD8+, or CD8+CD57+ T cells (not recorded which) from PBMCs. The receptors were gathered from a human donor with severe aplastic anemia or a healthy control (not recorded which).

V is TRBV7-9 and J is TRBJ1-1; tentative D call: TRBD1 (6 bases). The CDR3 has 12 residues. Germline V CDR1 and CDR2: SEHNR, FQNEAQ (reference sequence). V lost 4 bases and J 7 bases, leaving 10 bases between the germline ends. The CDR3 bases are TGTGCCAGCAGCTCGAGGACAGATGAAGCTTTCTTT. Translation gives CASSSRTDEAFF.

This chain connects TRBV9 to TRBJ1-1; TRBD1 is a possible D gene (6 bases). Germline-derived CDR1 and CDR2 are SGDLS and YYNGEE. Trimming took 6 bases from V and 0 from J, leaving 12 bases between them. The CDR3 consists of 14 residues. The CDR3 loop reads CASNSDSLNTEAFF. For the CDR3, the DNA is TGTGCCAGCAATTCGGACAGCTTGAACACTGAAGCTTTCTTT.

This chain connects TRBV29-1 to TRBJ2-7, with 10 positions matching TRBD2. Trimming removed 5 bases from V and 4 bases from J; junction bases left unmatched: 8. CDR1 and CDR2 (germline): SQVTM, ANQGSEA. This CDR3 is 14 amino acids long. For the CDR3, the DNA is TGCAGCGTTTGGCCAGGACTAGCGGAATACGAGCAGTACTTC. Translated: CSVWPGLAEYEQYF.

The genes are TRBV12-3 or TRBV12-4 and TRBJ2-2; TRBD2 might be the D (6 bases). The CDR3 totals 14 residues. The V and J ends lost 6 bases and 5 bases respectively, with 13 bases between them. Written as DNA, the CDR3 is TGTGCCAGCAGCCCTTCTAGCGAAACCGGGGAGCTGTTTTTT. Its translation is CASSPSSETGELFF.

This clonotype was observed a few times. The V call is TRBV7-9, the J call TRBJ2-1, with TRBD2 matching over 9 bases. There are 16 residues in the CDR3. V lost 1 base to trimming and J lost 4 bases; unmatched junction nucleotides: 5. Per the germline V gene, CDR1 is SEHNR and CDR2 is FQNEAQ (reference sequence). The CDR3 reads CASSLGGLAQYNEQFF. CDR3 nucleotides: TGTGCCAGCAGCTTAGGGGGACTAGCCCAATACAATGAGCAGTTCTTC.

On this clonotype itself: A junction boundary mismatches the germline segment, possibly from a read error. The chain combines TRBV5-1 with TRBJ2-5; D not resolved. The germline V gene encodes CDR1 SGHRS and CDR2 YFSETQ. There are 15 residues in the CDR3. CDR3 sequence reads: CAGSSPGTSQETQYF. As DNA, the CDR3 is TGTGCCGGCAGCTCACCAGGCACCTCACAAGAGACCCAGTACTTC.

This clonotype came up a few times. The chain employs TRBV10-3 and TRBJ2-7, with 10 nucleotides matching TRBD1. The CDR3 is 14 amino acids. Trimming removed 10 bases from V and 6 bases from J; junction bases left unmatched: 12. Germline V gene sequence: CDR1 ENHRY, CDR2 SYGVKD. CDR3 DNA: TGTGCCACAGGGGGAGGGACAGGGGACTCCGAGCAGTACTTC. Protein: CATGGGTGDSEQYF.

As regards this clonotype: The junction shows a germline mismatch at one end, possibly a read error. The CDR3 DNA is TGTGCCAGCAGTTACTCGATTGGGGAGCAATACTTC. Translating gives CASSYSIGEQYF. The rearrangement links TRBV6-2 or TRBV6-3 to TRBJ2-7, with a weak D call TRBD2 (5 bases). This CDR3 is built from 12 residues. Germline V gives CDR1 MNHEY, CDR2 SVGEGT.

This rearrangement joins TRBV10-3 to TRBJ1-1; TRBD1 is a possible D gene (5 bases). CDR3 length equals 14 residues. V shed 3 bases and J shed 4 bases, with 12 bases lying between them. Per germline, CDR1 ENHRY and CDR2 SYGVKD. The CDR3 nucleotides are TGTGCCATCAGTGAATCCGGGGCAGGCACTGAAGCTTTCTTT. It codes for CAISESGAGTEAFF.

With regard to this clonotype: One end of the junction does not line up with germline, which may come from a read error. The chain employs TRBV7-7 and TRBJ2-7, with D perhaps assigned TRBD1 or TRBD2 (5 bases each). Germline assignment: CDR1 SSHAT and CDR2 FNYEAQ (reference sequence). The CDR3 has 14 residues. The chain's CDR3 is CASSLGDGAYEQYF. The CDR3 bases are TGTGCTAGCAGCTTAGGGGACGGAGCCTACGAGCAGTACTTC.